This TCR beta chain was sequenced in a study of Graves' ophthalmopathy and Graves' hyperthyroidism. Study results and caveats: This model predicted ophthalmopathy progression (sensitivity around 70%, specificity 72% to 85%). Blood repertoires reportedly contained most expanded thyroid clonotypes above 0.001 frequency.

J lost 8 bases, V lost 4 bases, and 8 bases had no gene match. Germline-derived CDR1 and CDR2 are MNHEY and SMNVEV (reference sequence). The CDR3 totals 14 residues. Diagnosis used clinical symptoms, serum thyroxine, TRAb, thyroid ultrasound and orbital computed tomography. For repertoire sequencing, the TCR beta CDR3 regions were amplified from RNA transcripts. An initial RT-PCR round employing HTBI primers preceded a second-round multiplex PCR. TCRdb recomputed calls from the multiplex PCR reads with MiXCR, one row per CDR3 protein. The sample lists some 370,000 distinct CDR3 sequences, roughly 17% occurring once. The table lists this clonotype with many counts. Its specificity is unknown.

The chain couples TRBV27 to TRBJ1-5, with TRBD1 identical over 7 bases. The specimen was peripheral blood. This clonotype was sampled from an adult woman with stable Graves' hyperthyroidism. CDR3: CASSWEFQGEPQHF. CDR3 sequence (DNA): TGTGCCAGCAGTTGGGAATTCCAGGGGGAGCCCCAGCATTTT.